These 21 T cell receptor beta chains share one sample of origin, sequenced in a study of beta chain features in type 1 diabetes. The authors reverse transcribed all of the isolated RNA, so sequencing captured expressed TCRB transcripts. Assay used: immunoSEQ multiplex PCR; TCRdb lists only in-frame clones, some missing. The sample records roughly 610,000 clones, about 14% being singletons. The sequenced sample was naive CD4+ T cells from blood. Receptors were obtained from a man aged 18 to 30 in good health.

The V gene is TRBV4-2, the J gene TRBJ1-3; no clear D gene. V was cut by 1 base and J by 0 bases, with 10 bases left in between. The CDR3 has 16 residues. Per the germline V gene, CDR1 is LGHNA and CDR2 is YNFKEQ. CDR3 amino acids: CASSQGSVSSGNTIYF. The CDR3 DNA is TGTGCCAGCAGCCAAGGGTCTGTGTCCTCTGGAAACACCATATATTTT.

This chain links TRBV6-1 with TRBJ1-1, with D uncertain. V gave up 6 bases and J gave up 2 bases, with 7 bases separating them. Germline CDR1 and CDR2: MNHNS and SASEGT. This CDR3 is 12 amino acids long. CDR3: CASRRKNTEAFF. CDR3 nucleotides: TGTGCCAGCAGGAGGAAAAACACTGAAGCTTTCTTT.

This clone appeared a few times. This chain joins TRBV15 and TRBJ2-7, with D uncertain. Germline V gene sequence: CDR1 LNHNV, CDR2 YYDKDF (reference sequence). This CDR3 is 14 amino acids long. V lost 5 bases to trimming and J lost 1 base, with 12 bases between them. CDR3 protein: CATSDPHGSYEQYF. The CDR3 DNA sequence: TGTGCCACCAGCGACCCTCATGGGTCCTACGAGCAGTACTTC.

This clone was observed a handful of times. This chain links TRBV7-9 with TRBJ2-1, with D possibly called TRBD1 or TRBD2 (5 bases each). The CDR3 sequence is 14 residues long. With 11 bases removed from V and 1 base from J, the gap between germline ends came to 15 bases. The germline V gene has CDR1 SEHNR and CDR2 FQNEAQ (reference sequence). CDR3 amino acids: CAGNRDGSYNEQFF. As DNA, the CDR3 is TGTGCCGGAAACCGGGACGGATCCTACAATGAGCAGTTCTTC. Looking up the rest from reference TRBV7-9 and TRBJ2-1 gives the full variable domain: DTGVSQNPRHKITKRGQNVTFRCDPISEHNRLYWYRQTLGQGPEFLTYFQNEAQLEKSRLLSDRFSAERPKGSFSTLEIQRTEQGDSAMYLCAGNRDGSYNEQFFGPGTRLTVL.

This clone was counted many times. The CDR3 sequence: CASSQDSGRARYEQYF. The CDR3 bases are TGCGCCAGCAGCCAAGATAGCGGGAGGGCCCGCTACGAGCAGTACTTC. The V gene is TRBV4-3, the J gene TRBJ2-7; 11 nucleotides match TRBD2. There are 16 residues in the CDR3. The V gene's germline CDR1 is LGHNA and CDR2 YSLEER. The V segment lost 0 bases and the J segment 3 bases; nucleotides outside the gene matches: 4.

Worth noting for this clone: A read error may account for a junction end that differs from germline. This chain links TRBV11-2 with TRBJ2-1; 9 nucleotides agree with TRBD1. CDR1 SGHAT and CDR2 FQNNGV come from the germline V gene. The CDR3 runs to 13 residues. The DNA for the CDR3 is TGTGCCAGCAGCTCGGACAGGGGAGCCCAGATAGTCTTC. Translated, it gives CASSSDRGAQIVF.

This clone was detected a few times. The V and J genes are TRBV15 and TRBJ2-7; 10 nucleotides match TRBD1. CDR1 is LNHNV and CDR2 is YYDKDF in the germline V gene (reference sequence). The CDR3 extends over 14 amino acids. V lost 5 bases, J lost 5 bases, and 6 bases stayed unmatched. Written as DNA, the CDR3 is TGTGCCACCAGCGTGACAGGGGGCAAGGACGAGCAGTACTTC. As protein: CATSVTGGKDEQYF.

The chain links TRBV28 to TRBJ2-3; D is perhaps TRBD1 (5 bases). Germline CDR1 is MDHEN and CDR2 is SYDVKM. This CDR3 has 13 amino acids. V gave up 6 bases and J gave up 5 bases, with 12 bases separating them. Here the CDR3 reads CASSRDSLDTQYF. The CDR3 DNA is TGTGCCAGCAGCCGAGACAGTTTAGATACGCAGTATTTT.

In nucleotides, the CDR3 is TGTGCCAGCAGTCCTTCACGGGCACGAGGGTCCCAGCATTTT. Translating gives CASSPSRARGSQHF. The rearrangement uses TRBV6-5 and TRBJ1-5, with D uncertain. CDR1 and CDR2 (germline): MNHEY, SVGAGI. The CDR3 has 14 residues. Trimming pared 5 bases from V and 11 bases from J, leaving 19 bases between.

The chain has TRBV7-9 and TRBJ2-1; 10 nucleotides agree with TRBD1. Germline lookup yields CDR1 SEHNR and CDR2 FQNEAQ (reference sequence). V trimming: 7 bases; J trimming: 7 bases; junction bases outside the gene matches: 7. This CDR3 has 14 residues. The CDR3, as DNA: TGTGCCAGCAAGGAGACAGGGGGCTTAAATGAGCAGTTCTTC. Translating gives CASKETGGLNEQFF. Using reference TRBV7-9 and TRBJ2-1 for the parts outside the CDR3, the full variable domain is DTGVSQNPRHKITKRGQNVTFRCDPISEHNRLYWYRQTLGQGPEFLTYFQNEAQLEKSRLLSDRFSAERPKGSFSTLEIQRTEQGDSAMYLCASKETGGLNEQFFGPGTRLTVL.

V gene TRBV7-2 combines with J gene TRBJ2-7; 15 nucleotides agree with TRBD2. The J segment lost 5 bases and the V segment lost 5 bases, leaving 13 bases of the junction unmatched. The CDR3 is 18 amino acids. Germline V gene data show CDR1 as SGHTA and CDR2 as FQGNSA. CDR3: CASSPPGLAGGLWNEQYF. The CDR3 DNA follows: TGTGCCAGCAGCCCGCCGGGACTAGCGGGAGGATTGTGGAACGAGCAGTACTTC.

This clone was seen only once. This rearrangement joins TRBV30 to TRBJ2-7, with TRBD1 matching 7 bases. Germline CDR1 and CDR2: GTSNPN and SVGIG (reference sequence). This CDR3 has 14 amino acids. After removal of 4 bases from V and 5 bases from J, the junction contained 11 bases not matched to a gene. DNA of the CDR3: TGTGCCTGGAATGGAGAGACAGGGACCAACGAGCAGTACTTC. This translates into CAWNGETGTNEQYF.

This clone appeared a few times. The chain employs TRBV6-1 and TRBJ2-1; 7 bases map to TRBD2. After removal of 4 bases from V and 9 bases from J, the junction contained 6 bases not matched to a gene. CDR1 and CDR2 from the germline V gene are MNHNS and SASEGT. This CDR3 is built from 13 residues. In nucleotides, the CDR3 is TGTGCCAGCAGTGGGACTAGAGGGGCTGAGCAGTTCTTC. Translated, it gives CASSGTRGAEQFF.

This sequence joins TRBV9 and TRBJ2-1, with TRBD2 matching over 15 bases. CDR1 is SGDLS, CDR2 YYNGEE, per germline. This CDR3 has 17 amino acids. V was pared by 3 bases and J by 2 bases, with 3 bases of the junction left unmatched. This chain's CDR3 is CASSAGTSGRTYNEQFF. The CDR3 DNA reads TGTGCCAGCAGCGCAGGGACTAGCGGGAGGACCTACAATGAGCAGTTCTTC.

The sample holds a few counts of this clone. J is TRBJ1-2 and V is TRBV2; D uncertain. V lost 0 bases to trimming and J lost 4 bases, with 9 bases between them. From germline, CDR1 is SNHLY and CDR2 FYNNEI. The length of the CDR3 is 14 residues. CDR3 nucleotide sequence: TGTGCCAGCAGTGAAGCGGGTGGGTTCTATGGCTACACCTTC. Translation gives CASSEAGGFYGYTF.

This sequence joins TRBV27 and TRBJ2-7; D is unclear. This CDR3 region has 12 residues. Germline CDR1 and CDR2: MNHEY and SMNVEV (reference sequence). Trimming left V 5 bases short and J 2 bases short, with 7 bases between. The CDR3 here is CASSPRPYEQYF. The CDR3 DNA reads TGTGCCAGCAGTCCCCGCCCCTACGAGCAGTACTTC.

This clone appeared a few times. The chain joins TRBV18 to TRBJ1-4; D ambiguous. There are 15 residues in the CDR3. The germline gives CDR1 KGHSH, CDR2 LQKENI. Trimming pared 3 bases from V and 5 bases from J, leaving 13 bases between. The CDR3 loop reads CASSPLGNRNEKLFF. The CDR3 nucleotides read TGTGCCAGCTCACCGCTGGGGAACCGGAATGAAAAACTGTTTTTT.

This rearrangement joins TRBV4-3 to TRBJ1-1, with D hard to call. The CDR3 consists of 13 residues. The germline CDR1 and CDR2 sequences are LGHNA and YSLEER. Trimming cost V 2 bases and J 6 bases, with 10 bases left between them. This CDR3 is CASSQRFVAEAFF. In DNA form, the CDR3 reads TGCGCCAGCAGCCAAAGGTTCGTCGCTGAAGCTTTCTTT.

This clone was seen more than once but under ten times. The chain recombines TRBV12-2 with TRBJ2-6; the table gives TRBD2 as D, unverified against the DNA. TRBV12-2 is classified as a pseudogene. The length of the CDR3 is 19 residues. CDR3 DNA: TGTGCAAGTCGCTTAGAGGGAGGAGACACGAGTTTGGGGGCCAACGTCCTGACTTTC. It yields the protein CASRLEGGDTSLGANVLTF.

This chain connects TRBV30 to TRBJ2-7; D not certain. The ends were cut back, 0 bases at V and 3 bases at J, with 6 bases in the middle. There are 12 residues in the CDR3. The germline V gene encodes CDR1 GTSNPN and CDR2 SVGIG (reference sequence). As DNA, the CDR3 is TGTGCCTGGAGTGTAGATTACTACGAGCAGTACTTC. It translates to CAWSVDYYEQYF. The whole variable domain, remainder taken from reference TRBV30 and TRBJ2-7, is SQTIHQWPATLVQPVGSPLSLECTVEGTSNPNLYWYRQAAGRGLQLLFYSVGIGQISSEVPQNLSASRPQDRQFILSSKKLLLSDSGFYLCAWSVDYYEQYFGPGTRLTVT.

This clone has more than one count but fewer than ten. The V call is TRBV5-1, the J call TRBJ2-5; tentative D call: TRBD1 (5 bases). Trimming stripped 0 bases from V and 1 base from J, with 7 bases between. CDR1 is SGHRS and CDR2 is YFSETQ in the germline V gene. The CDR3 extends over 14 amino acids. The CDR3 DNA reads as TGCGCCAGCAGCTTGGCGACAGTCCAAGAGACCCAGTACTTC. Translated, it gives CASSLATVQETQYF.